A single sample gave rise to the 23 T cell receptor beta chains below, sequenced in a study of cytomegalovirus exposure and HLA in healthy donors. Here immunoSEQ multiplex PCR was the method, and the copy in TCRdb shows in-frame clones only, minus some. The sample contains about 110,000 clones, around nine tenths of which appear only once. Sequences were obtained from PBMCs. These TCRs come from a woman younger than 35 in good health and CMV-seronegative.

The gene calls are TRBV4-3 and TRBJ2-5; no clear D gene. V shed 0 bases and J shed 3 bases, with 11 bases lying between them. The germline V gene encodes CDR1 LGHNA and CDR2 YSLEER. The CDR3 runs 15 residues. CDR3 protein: CASSQERGNKETQYF. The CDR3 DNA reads TGCGCCAGCAGCCAAGAACGAGGAAACAAAGAGACCCAGTACTTC.

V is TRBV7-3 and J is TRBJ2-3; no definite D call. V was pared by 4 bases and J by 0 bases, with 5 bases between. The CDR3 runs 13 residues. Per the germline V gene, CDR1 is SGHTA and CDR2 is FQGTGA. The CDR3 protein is CASSSTSTDTQYF. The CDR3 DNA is TGTGCCAGCAGCTCTACTAGCACAGATACGCAGTATTTT. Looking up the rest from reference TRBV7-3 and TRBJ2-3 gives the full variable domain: GAGVSQTPSNKVTEKGKYVELRCDPISGHTALYWYRQSLGQGPEFLIYFQGTGAADDSGLPNDRFFAVRPEGSVSTLKIQRTERGDSAVYLCASSSTSTDTQYFGPGTRLTVL.

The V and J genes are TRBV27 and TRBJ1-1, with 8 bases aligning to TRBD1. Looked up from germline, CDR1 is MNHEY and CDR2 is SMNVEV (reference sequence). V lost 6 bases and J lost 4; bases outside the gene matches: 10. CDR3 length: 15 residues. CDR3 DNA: TGTGCCAGCAGACTCCCGACAGGGGTCTTCACTGAAGCTTTCTTT. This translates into CASRLPTGVFTEAFF.

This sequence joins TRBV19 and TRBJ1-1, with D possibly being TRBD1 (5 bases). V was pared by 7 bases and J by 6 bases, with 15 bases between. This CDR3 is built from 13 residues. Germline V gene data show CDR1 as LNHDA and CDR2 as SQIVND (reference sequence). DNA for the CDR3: TGTGCCAGTACCGCCTATAGGGGATCTGAAGCTTTCTTT. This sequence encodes CASTAYRGSEAFF.

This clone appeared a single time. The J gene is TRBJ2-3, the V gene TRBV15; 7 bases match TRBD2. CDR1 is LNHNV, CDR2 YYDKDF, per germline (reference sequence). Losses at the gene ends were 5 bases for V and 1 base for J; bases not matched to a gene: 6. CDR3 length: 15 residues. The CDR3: CATSPASGGTDTQYF. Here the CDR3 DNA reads TGTGCCACCAGCCCGGCCAGCGGGGGCACAGATACGCAGTATTTT. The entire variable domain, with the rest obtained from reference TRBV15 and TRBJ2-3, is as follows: DAMVIQNPRYQVTQFGKPVTLSCSQTLNHNVMYWYQQKSSQAPKLLFHYYDKDFNNEADTPDNFQSRRPNTSFCFLDIRSPGLGDTAMYLCATSPASGGTDTQYFGPGTRLTVL.

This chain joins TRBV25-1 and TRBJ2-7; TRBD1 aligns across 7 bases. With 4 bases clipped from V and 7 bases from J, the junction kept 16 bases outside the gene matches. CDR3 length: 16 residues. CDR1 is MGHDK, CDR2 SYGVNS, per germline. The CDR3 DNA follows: TGTGCCAGCAGTGCCCGGGACAGAGCCCTATCGGGGGAGCAGTACTTC. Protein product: CASSARDRALSGEQYF.

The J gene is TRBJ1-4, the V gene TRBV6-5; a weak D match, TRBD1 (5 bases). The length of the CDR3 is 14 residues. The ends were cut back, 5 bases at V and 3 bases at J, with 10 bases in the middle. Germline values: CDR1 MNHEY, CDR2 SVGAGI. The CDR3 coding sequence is TGTGCCAGCAGTACCCAGGGTCCTAATGAAAAACTGTTTTTT. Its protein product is CASSTQGPNEKLFF.

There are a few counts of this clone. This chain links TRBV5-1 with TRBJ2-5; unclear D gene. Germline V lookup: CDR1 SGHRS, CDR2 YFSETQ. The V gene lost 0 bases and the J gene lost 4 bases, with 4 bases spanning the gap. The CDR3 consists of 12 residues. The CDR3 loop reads CASSLAGETQYF. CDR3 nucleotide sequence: TGCGCCAGCAGCTTGGCCGGAGAGACCCAGTACTTC.

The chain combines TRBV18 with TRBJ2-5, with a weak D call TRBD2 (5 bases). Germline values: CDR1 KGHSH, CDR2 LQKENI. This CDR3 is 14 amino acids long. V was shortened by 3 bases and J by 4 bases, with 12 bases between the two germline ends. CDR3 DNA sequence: TGTGCCAGCTCACCCGAGGGTTTAGGAGAGACCCAGTACTTC. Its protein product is CASSPEGLGETQYF.

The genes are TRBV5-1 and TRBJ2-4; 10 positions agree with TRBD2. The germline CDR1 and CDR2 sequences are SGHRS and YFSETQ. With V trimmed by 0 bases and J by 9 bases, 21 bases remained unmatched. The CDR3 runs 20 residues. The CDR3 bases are TGCGCCAGCAGCTTGGGTCTCAGCGGGAGGGCCGCGATTGATGTAGCCATTCAGTACTTC. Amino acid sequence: CASSLGLSGRAAIDVAIQYF.

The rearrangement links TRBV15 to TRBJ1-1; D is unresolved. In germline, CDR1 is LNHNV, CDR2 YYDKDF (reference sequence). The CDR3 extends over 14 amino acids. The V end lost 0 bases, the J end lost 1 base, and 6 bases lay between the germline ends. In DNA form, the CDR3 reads TGTGCCACCAGCAGAGATTGGCAGAACACTGAAGCTTTCTTT. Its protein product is CATSRDWQNTEAFF.

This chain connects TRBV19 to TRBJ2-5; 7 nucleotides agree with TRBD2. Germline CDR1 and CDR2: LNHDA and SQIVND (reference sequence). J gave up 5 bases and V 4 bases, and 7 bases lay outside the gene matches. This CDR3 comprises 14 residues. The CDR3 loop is CASSRTGRKETQYF. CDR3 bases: TGTGCCAGTAGTAGGACCGGGAGGAAGGAGACCCAGTACTTC.

The CDR3 reads CASSSDPGTSGRASYNEQFF. For the CDR3, the DNA is TGTGCCAGCTCTTCTGACCCCGGGACTAGCGGGAGGGCGTCCTACAATGAGCAGTTCTTC. The V call is TRBV9, the J call TRBJ2-1, with 16 bases lining up with TRBD2. This CDR3 contains 20 residues. The germline gives CDR1 SGDLS, CDR2 YYNGEE. V lost 7 bases to trimming and J lost 1 base; unmatched junction nucleotides: 14.

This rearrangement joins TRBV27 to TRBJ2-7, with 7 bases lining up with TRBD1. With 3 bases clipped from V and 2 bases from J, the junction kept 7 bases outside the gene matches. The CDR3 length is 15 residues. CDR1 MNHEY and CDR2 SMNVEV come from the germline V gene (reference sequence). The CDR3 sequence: CASSFRWDSAYEQYF. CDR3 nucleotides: TGTGCCAGCAGTTTTCGATGGGACAGCGCCTACGAGCAGTACTTC.

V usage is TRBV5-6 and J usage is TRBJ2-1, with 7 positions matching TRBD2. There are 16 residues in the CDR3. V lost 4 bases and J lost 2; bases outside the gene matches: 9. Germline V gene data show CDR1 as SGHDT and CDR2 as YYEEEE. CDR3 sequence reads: CASSLQLAYPYNEQFF. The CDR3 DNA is TGTGCCAGCAGCCTGCAACTAGCGTACCCCTACAATGAGCAGTTCTTC.

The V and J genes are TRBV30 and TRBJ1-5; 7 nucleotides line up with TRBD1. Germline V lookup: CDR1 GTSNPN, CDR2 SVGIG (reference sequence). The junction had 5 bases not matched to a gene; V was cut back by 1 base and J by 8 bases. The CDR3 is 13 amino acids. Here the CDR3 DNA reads TGTGCCTGGAGTGGGACAGGACCTGAGCCCCAGCATTTT. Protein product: CAWSGTGPEPQHF.

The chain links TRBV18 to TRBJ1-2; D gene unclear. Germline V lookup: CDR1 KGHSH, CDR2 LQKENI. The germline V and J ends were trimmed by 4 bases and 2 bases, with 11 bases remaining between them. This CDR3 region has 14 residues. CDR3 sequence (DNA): TGTGCCAGCTCACGAAGGGAGGGAAACTATGGCTACACCTTC. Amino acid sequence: CASSRREGNYGYTF.

The CDR3 region has the DNA TGTGCCAGCAGCTTAGGTGTAATGAGGGACAACCCCGATAATGGCTACACCTTC. Translation gives CASSLGVMRDNPDNGYTF. The gene calls are TRBV7-9 and TRBJ1-2, with D possibly being TRBD1 (6 bases). The CDR3 totals 18 residues. Trimming removed 1 base at V and 6 bases at J, with 24 bases between. Germline-derived CDR1 and CDR2 are SEHNR and FQNEAQ (reference sequence).

CDR3 nucleotide sequence: TGTGCCAGCAGTGAAATTGGACTAGCGAAAATCTACGAGCAGTACTTC. Its protein is CASSEIGLAKIYEQYF. The rearrangement links TRBV6-1 to TRBJ2-7, with 9 nucleotides matching TRBD2. After removal of 2 bases from V and 3 bases from J, the junction contained 8 bases not matched to a gene. The germline V gene encodes CDR1 MNHNS and CDR2 SASEGT. CDR3 length: 16 amino acids.

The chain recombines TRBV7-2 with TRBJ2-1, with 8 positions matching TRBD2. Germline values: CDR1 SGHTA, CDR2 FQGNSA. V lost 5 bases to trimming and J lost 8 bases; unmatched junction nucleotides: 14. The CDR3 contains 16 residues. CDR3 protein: CASSQSSGGLRDEQFF. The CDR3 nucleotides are TGTGCCAGCAGCCAGTCGAGCGGGGGACTTAGGGATGAGCAGTTCTTC.

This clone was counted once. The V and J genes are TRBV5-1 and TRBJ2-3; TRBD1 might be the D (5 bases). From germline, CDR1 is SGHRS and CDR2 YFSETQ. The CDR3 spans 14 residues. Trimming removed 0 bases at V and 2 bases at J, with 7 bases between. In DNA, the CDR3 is TGCGCCAGCAGCTTGGACAGGCTCACAGATACGCAGTATTTT. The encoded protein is CASSLDRLTDTQYF.

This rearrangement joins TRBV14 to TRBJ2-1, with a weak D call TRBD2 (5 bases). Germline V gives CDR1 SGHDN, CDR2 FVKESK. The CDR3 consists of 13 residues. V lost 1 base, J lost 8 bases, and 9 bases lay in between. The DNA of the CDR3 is TGTGCCAGCAGCCAAGTGGCCGGGGATGAGCAGTTCTTC. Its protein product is CASSQVAGDEQFF.

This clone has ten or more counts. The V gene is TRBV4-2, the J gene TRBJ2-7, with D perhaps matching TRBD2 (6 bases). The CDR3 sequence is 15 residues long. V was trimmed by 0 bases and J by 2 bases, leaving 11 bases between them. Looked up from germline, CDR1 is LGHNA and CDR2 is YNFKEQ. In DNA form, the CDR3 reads TGTGCCAGCAGCCAAGAGGGCGGGGAGGCCTACGAGCAGTACTTC. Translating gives CASSQEGGEAYEQYF.